This TCR beta chain is drawn from a study of neoadjuvant nivolumab and ipilimumab in lung cancer. Across the study: Patients got nivolumab 3 mg/kg on days 1, 15 and 29; combination added ipilimumab 1 mg/kg day 1. Study-wide results and limits: Compared with tumor-adjacent uninvolved lung, resected tumors showed greater richness and clonality. Only two of four nivolumab-treated tumors gained richness and clonality by surgery.

Per the germline V gene, CDR1 is LNHDA and CDR2 is SQIVND (reference sequence). Trimming took off 5 bases at V and 5 bases at J, with 11 bases between the two ends. The CDR3 runs to 13 residues. This clone was counted between two and nine times. Its matching antigen is unknown. Clones were sequenced by immunoSEQ multiplex PCR, and TCRdb holds only the in-frame ones, with some missing. The sample yields about 38,000 clones, 89% seen once. The source material was peripheral blood, sampled before neoadjuvant nivolumab, alone or with ipilimumab. This sequence was found in an adult with non-small cell lung cancer. This rearrangement joins TRBV19 to TRBJ2-3; D gene ambiguous. The CDR3: CASSPDPGDTQYF. The CDR3, as DNA: TGTGCCAGTAGTCCCGACCCGGGAGATACGCAGTATTTT.